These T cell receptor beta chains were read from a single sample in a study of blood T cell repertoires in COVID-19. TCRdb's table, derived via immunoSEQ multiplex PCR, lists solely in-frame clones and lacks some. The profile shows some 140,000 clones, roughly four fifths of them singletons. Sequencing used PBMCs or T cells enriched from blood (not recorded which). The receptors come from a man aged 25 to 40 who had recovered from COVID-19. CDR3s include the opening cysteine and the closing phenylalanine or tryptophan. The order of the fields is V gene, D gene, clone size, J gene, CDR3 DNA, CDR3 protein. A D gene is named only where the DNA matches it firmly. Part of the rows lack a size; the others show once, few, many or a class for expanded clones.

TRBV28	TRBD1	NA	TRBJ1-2	TGTGCCAGCAGTTTGGCGACAGGGGAGAACACCTTC	CASSLATGENTF
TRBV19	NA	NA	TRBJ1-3	TGTGCCAGTAGCCCAGGATACTCTGGAAACACCATATATTTT	CASSPGYSGNTIYF
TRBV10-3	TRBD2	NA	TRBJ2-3	TGTGCCATTATGGGGGGGAGGACTAGCACAGATACGCAGTATTTT	CAIMGGRTSTDTQYF
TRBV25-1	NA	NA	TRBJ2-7	TGTGCCAGCAGTGAATCCGGGGGAACCTACGAGCAGTACTTC	CASSESGGTYEQYF
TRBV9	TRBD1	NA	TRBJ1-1	TGTGCCAGCAGCGTAGGCGGGACAGGGGTCGCTGAAGCTTTCTTT	CASSVGGTGVAEAFF
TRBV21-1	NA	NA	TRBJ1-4	TGTGCCAGCAGCGACGCCGGGACAGTTGAAAAACTGTTTTTT	CASSDAGTVEKLFF
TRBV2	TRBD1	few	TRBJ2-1	TGTGCCAGCAGTGACCTCGGGACAGGGACCGTCAATGAGCAGTTCTTC	CASSDLGTGTVNEQFF
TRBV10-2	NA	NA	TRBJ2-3	TGCGCCAGCAGTGAGGCGCGCGATACGCAGTATTTT	CASSEARDTQYF
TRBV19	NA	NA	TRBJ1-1	TGTGCCAGTAGTTCGGGACTTAGGAATGAAGCTTTCTTT	CASSSGLRNEAFF
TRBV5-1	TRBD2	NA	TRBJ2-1	TGCGCCAGCAGCTTGGAAGCGGGAGAGGATGAGCAGTTCTTC	CASSLEAGEDEQFF
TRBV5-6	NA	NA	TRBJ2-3	TGTGCCAGCAGCTTGCCGACTAGCACAGATACGCAGTATTTT	CASSLPTSTDTQYF
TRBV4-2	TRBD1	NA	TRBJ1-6	TGTGCCAGCAGCCAAGATGACGGGACAGGGGGTTCACCCCTCCACTTT	CASSQDDGTGGSPLHF
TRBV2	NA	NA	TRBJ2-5	TGTGCCAGCAGCCCCAGGGTTGGCCAAGAGACCCAGTACTTC	CASSPRVGQETQYF
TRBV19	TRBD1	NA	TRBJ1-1	TGTGCCAGTAGTATGGGGACAGTCAGCACTGAAGCTTTCTTT	CASSMGTVSTEAFF
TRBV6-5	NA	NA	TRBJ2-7	TGTGCCAGCAGCGCCTTGGACGGTTCGGGGTACGAGCAGTACTTC	CASSALDGSGYEQYF
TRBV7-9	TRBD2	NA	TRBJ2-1	TGTGCCAGCAGCTTAGCCCTAGCGGGACCCTCCTACAATGAGCAGTTCTTC	CASSLALAGPSYNEQFF
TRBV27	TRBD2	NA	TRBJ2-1	TGTGCCAGCGCCCCCGGGACTAGTTGGTACAATGAGCAGTTCTTC	CASAPGTSWYNEQFF